The 12 T cell receptor beta chains below come from one sample, sequenced in a study of graft-versus-host responses after intestinal transplantation. Antigen specificity for these receptors is unknown. The table came from immunoSEQ multiplex PCR; TCRdb's copy has only in-frame clones and leaves some out. Of tens of thousands of clones detected, about 95% appear once; the ten largest clones hold approximately 0.2%. The source was unstimulated CD4+ T cells sorted from spleen or lymph node cells, collected before transplant. All receptors derive from a human donor who was the organ donor for an intestinal transplant.

The J gene is TRBJ1-1, the V gene TRBV28; 11 positions match TRBD1. CDR3 size: 17 residues. Germline lookup yields CDR1 MDHEN and CDR2 SYDVKM. V lost 4 bases to trimming and J lost 5 bases; unmatched junction nucleotides: 12. The CDR3 bases are TGTGCCAGCAGTTCGATGTTGGGGACAGGGGGTCGAACTGAAGCTTTCTTT. Amino acid sequence: CASSSMLGTGGRTEAFF.

J is TRBJ2-5 and V is TRBV11-3; 9 positions agree with TRBD2. The CDR3 loop spans 19 amino acids. V lost 5 bases, J lost 2 bases, and 18 bases stayed unmatched. Germline CDR1 is SGHNT and CDR2 is YENEEA. CDR3 region: CASSVHYPGLAGAQETQYF. The CDR3 nucleotides are TGTGCCAGCAGCGTACACTACCCGGGACTAGCTGGAGCGCAAGAGACCCAGTACTTC.

V is TRBV7-2 and J is TRBJ2-2, with D possibly TRBD2 on 5 matching bases. Germline CDR1 SGHTA, CDR2 FQGNSA. This CDR3 contains 15 residues. The V gene lost 8 bases and the J gene lost 1 base, with 14 bases spanning the gap. This CDR3 is CASVNGVQNTGELFF. CDR3 coding DNA: TGTGCCAGCGTCAACGGGGTTCAGAACACCGGGGAGCTGTTTTTT.

The chain couples TRBV6-1 to TRBJ1-2; TRBD1 aligns across 8 bases. The CDR3 is 13 amino acids. Germline V lookup: CDR1 MNHNS, CDR2 SASEGT. Trimming cost V 6 bases and J 5 bases; bases outside gene matches: 5. CDR3 region: CASRRQGQYGYTF. In nucleotides, the CDR3 is TGTGCCAGCAGGAGACAGGGGCAATATGGCTACACCTTC.

The rearrangement links TRBV6-5 to TRBJ2-3; D is unresolved. CDR1 is MNHEY, CDR2 SVGAGI, per germline. The CDR3 has 12 amino acids. The V end lost 5 bases, the J end lost 2 bases, and 5 bases lay between the germline ends. The CDR3 DNA follows: TGTGCCAGCAGTGAGAACACAGATACGCAGTATTTT. This sequence encodes CASSENTDTQYF.

This chain uses TRBV7-2 with TRBJ2-5; 9 bases line up with TRBD2. From germline, CDR1 is SGHTA and CDR2 FQGNSA. This CDR3 spans 14 amino acids. V lost 1 base and J lost 4; bases outside the gene matches: 1. CDR3 sequence (DNA): TGTGCCAGCAGCTTAGGGCGGGGGGGAGAGACCCAGTACTTC. This sequence encodes CASSLGRGGETQYF.

The genes are TRBV28 and TRBJ1-1, with D tentatively TRBD1 (6 bases). The CDR3 extends over 17 amino acids. The V and J ends lost 4 bases and 1 base respectively, with 19 bases between them. Germline CDR1 reads MDHEN; CDR2 reads SYDVKM. The CDR3 region is CASSSGTPYRTNTEAFF. CDR3 in DNA: TGTGCCAGCAGTTCCGGGACACCATATAGAACGAACACTGAAGCTTTCTTT.

Turning to this clone: The identical CDR3 is also encoded by other nucleotide sequences in the sample. The chain employs TRBV5-1 and TRBJ2-3; TRBD2 matches 9 bases. This CDR3 is built from 15 residues. With 1 base clipped from V and 2 bases from J, the junction kept 2 bases outside the gene matches. CDR1 and CDR2 from the germline V gene are SGHRS and YFSETQ. The CDR3 coding sequence is TGCGCCAGCAGCTTGCTAGCGGGATCCACAGATACGCAGTATTTT. Its translation: CASSLLAGSTDTQYF.

V and J are TRBV4-2 and TRBJ2-5; no clear D. The CDR3 is made up of 15 amino acids. The V end lost 1 base, the J end lost 2 bases, and 11 bases lay between the germline ends. Germline loops: CDR1 LGHNA, CDR2 YNFKEQ. CDR3 DNA sequence: TGTGCCAGCAGCCAAGCTGGCTACCGGCAAGAGACCCAGTACTTC. It yields the protein CASSQAGYRQETQYF.

V gene TRBV6-5 combines with J gene TRBJ2-5; maybe TRBD2 (5 bases). Trimming removed 4 bases from V and 9 bases from J, with 9 bases in between. Germline V lookup: CDR1 MNHEY, CDR2 SVGAGI. There are 11 residues in the CDR3. Here the CDR3 DNA reads TGTGCCAGCAGTTCCCCCGGGGCCCAGTACTTC. This encodes CASSSPGAQYF.

The CDR3 sequence is CAWSVGWELGGYTF. CDR3 DNA sequence: TGTGCCTGGAGTGTAGGGTGGGAGTTGGGAGGCTACACCTTC. The J gene is TRBJ1-2, the V gene TRBV30, with D unclear. The CDR3 contains 14 residues. V was clipped by 0 bases and J by 8 bases, with 16 bases between them. Germline V gene lookup returns CDR1 GTSNPN and CDR2 SVGIG (reference sequence).

The chain links TRBV18 to TRBJ2-7; a weak D match, TRBD1 (6 bases). The CDR3 loop spans 14 amino acids. Germline CDR1 is KGHSH and CDR2 is LQKENI. V gave up 3 bases and J gave up 2 bases, with 11 bases separating them. DNA for the CDR3: TGTGCCAGCTCACCGGACAGTTCTACCTACGAGCAGTACTTC. It translates to CASSPDSSTYEQYF.